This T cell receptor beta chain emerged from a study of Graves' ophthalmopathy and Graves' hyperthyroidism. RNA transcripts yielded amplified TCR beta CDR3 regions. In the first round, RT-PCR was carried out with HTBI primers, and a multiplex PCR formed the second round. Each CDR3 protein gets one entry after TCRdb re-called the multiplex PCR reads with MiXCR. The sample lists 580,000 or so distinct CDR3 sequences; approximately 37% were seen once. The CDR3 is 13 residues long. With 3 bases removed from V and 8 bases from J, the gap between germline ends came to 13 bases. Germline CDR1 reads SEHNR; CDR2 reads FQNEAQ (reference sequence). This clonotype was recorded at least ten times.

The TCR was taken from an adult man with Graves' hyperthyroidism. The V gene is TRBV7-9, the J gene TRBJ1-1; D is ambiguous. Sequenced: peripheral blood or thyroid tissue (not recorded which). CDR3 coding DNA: TGTGCCAGCAGCTTGGATGGGCTGGGGGAAGCTTTCTTT. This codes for CASSLDGLGEAFF.